Here is one TCR beta chain with its context. The sample comes from a study of cytomegalovirus exposure and HLA in healthy donors. Study details: Some 85 million unique TCRs, all from HLA-typed donors, were included in an early release of the data.

Amplification used 60 Vbeta primers and 13 Jbeta primers. Using immunoSEQ multiplex PCR, the repertoire was profiled, and TCRdb retains in-frame clones only, with some absent. This sample's clone table lists 100,000 to 150,000 clones. Germline CDR1 is LGHNA and CDR2 is YNFKEQ. J lost 0 bases, V lost 4 bases, and 5 bases had no gene match. There are 16 residues in the CDR3. The specimen sequenced was PBMCs. This receptor was obtained from a man under 40 in good health and CMV-seronegative. V usage is TRBV4-2 and J usage is TRBJ2-7, with 11 bases identical to TRBD2. CDR3 residues: CASSPGLAESSYEQYF. CDR3 coding DNA: TGTGCCAGCAGCCCGGGACTAGCGGAAAGCTCCTACGAGCAGTACTTC.